This T cell receptor (beta chain) originates from a study of OX40 agonist ivuxolimab in advanced cancers. Study summary: Patients enrolled in dose escalation were diagnosed with hepatocellular carcinoma, melanoma, renal cell or head and neck cancer.

The CDR3 sequence is 14 residues long. Trimming took 4 bases from V and 7 from J; bases not matched to a gene: 6. CDR1 and CDR2 (germline): GTSNPN, SVGIG (reference sequence). Only in-frame clones appear in the TCRdb table, and some are missing; sequencing was by immunoSEQ multiplex PCR. The sample shows about 49,000 clones, about 88% of them seen only once. The V and J genes are TRBV30 and TRBJ1-4; 10 bases fit TRBD1. The sequenced sample was CD4+ or CD8+ T cells sorted from blood, obtained in a trial of the OX40 agonist ivuxolimab. The origin of this receptor is an adult with an advanced solid tumor such as melanoma, head and neck, liver or kidney cancer. CDR3 nucleotides: TGTGCCTGGACGAGACAGGGGGCGCGTGAAAAACTGTTTTTT. This sequence encodes CAWTRQGAREKLFF.